Presented here are 19 T cell receptor beta chains from one specimen sequenced in a study of shared clonotypes between healthy human individuals. TCRdb keeps only in-frame clones here, not all; method: immunoSEQ multiplex PCR. Counted here are approximately 2,300,000 clones, 80% to 95% occurring once; the ten biggest clones make up more than 0.35%. Sequenced material: naive CD4+ T cells from PBMCs. Specified subset: CD45RA+ positively selected. The receptor source for this set is a man between 18 and 29 years old in good health. Some clones in this sample may be carry-over from other donors' samples.

The V and J genes are TRBV7-9 and TRBJ1-1; D gene unclear. Trimming left V 5 bases short and J 5 bases short, with 9 bases between. In germline, CDR1 is SEHNR, CDR2 FQNEAQ (reference sequence). The CDR3 totals 12 residues. The CDR3 is CASSTVGTEAFF. In nucleotides, the CDR3 is TGTGCCAGCAGCACGGTGGGGACTGAAGCTTTCTTT. The full variable domain, completed using reference TRBV7-9 and TRBJ1-1, is DTGVSQNPRHKITKRGQNVTFRCDPISEHNRLYWYRQTLGQGPEFLTYFQNEAQLEKSRLLSDRFSAERPKGSFSTLEIQRTEQGDSAMYLCASSTVGTEAFFGQGTRLTVV.

This clone showed up just once. The V gene is TRBV6-1, the J gene TRBJ2-3; 10 bases are shared with TRBD1. Germline V gene data show CDR1 as MNHNS and CDR2 as SASEGT. V shed 3 bases and J 5 bases; nucleotides not matched to a gene: 5. This CDR3 spans 15 amino acids. CDR3 DNA sequence: TGTGCCAGCAGTGACGACAGGGGGCCTGTAGATACGCAGTATTTT. It is translated as CASSDDRGPVDTQYF.

The J gene is TRBJ2-7, the V gene TRBV19; D perhaps matches TRBD1 (6 bases). V shed 0 bases and J shed 2 bases, with 11 bases lying between them. This CDR3 spans 15 amino acids. In germline, CDR1 is LNHDA, CDR2 SQIVND (reference sequence). The CDR3 DNA sequence: TGTGCCAGTAGTATAGATGGGACACAAACCTACGAGCAGTACTTC. Protein product: CASSIDGTQTYEQYF. Full variable domain (missing parts from reference TRBV19 and TRBJ2-7): DGGITQSPKYLFRKEGQNVTLSCEQNLNHDAMYWYRQDPGQGLRLIYYSQIVNDFQKGDIAEGYSVSREKKESFPLTVTSAQKNPTAFYLCASSIDGTQTYEQYFGPGTRLTVT.

As to this clone: A junction boundary mismatches the germline segment, possibly from a read error. The chain combines TRBV11-2 with TRBJ1-1; the match to TRBD1 covers 7 bases. CDR1 is SGHAT and CDR2 is FQNNGV in the germline V gene. There are 13 residues in the CDR3. The CDR3 DNA follows: TGTGCCAGCAGCGTAGAAGACAGGGCTGAAGCTTTCTTT. Translation gives CASSVEDRAEAFF.

This rearrangement joins TRBV15 to TRBJ1-1; 11 nucleotides line up with TRBD1. The CDR3 contains 15 residues. V was clipped by 1 base and J by 7 bases; unmatched bases: 5. Germline lookup yields CDR1 LNHNV and CDR2 YYDKDF (reference sequence). DNA for the CDR3: TGTGCCACCAGCAGAGGGGGACAGGGGGTTGGTGAAGCTTTCTTT. Encoded protein: CATSRGGQGVGEAFF.

Here the CDR3 reads CATILDLRGTEAFF. CDR3 coding DNA: TGTGCCACCATTCTGGATTTGAGGGGTACTGAAGCTTTCTTT. The chain recombines TRBV28 with TRBJ1-1; perhaps TRBD1 as D (5 bases). The CDR3 is 14 amino acids. CDR1 and CDR2 (germline): MDHEN, SYDVKM. Trimming removed 10 bases from V and 5 bases from J, with 20 bases in between.

The rearrangement uses TRBV27 and TRBJ1-6, with TRBD1 as a possible D gene (5 bases). The ends were cut back, 7 bases at V and 3 bases at J, with 13 bases in the middle. The CDR3 is 15 residues long. CDR1 and CDR2 from the germline V gene are MNHEY and SMNVEV (reference sequence). The CDR3 sequence is CASTNGHSYNSPLHF. In nucleotides, the CDR3 is TGTGCCAGCACCAACGGACACAGCTATAATTCACCCCTCCACTTT.

The V gene is TRBV5-1, the J gene TRBJ1-2; D unresolved. The V gene's germline CDR1 is SGHRS and CDR2 YFSETQ. The CDR3 extends over 15 amino acids. Trimming pared 0 bases from V and 0 bases from J, leaving 9 bases between. The CDR3 sequence: CASSLVPGTNYGYTF. The CDR3, as DNA: TGCGCCAGCAGCTTGGTCCCGGGCACTAACTATGGCTACACCTTC.

The rearrangement joins TRBV9 to TRBJ2-5, with 7 positions matching TRBD2. Looked up from germline, CDR1 is SGDLS and CDR2 is YYNGEE. V lost 3 bases, J lost 0 bases, and 2 bases stayed unmatched. The CDR3 is 14 residues long. CDR3 in amino acids: CASSGGGYQETQYF. CDR3 in DNA: TGTGCCAGCAGCGGGGGAGGGTACCAAGAGACCCAGTACTTC.

The chain has TRBV6-5 and TRBJ1-2; 7 nucleotides align to TRBD1. The germline gives CDR1 MNHEY, CDR2 SVGAGI. CDR3 length equals 15 residues. V lost 2 bases to trimming and J lost 4 bases; unmatched junction nucleotides: 7. The CDR3 is CASSYALTGRYGYTF. As DNA, the CDR3 is TGTGCCAGCAGTTACGCCCTGACAGGGCGCTATGGCTACACCTTC.

The rearrangement joins TRBV5-4 to TRBJ2-3; D may be TRBD2 (6 bases). This CDR3 has 15 amino acids. Between the trimmed V and J ends, which lost 4 bases and 4 bases, there was a span of 16 bases. Per germline, CDR1 SGHNT and CDR2 YYREEE (reference sequence). CDR3 bases: TGTGCCAGCAGCCCCCGGAGGGACTCATCAGATACGCAGTATTTT. Residues: CASSPRRDSSDTQYF. Complete variable domain (other parts from reference TRBV5-4 and TRBJ2-3): ETGVTQSPTHLIKTRGQQVTLRCSSQSGHNTVSWYQQALGQGPQFIFQYYREEENGRGNFPPRFSGLQFPNYSSELNVNALELDDSALYLCASSPRRDSSDTQYFGPGTRLTVL.

This chain uses TRBV10-3 with TRBJ2-1, with TRBD2 identical over 12 bases. Unmatched junction bases numbered 4, after V lost 1 base and J lost 6 bases. The germline gives CDR1 ENHRY, CDR2 SYGVKD. The CDR3 is made up of 16 amino acids. CDR3 region: CAISEFGLAGFNEQFF. CDR3 sequence (DNA): TGTGCCATCAGTGAGTTTGGACTAGCGGGATTCAATGAGCAGTTCTTC.

This chain uses TRBV28 with TRBJ2-7, with no clear D. This CDR3 comprises 15 residues. With 2 bases removed from V and 0 bases from J, the gap between germline ends came to 11 bases. Germline assignment: CDR1 MDHEN and CDR2 SYDVKM. Written as DNA, the CDR3 is TGTGCCAGCAGTTTACTCCGGCTGGGCTCCTACGAGCAGTACTTC. It translates to CASSLLRLGSYEQYF.

About this clone: This sample includes further DNA sequences coding for the same CDR3. This rearrangement joins TRBV30 to TRBJ2-7; D is uncertain. Germline V gives CDR1 GTSNPN, CDR2 SVGIG (reference sequence). V lost 0 bases and J 3 bases, leaving 9 bases between the germline ends. The CDR3 is made up of 13 amino acids. The chain's CDR3 is CAWSVGGDYEQYF. CDR3 sequence (DNA): TGTGCCTGGAGTGTTGGCGGCGACTACGAGCAGTACTTC.

The chain uses TRBV18 and TRBJ1-1, with D maybe TRBD1 (5 bases). CDR3 length: 16 residues. Per the germline V gene, CDR1 is KGHSH and CDR2 is LQKENI. Trimming shortened V by 6 bases and J by 1 base, and 18 bases separated the two germline ends. DNA of the CDR3: TGTGCCAGCTCGCCCCGTGGGGCCGGGACGAACACTGAAGCTTTCTTT. It codes for CASSPRGAGTNTEAFF.

The gene calls are TRBV7-9 and TRBJ2-1; 8 bases are a match to TRBD2. The germline gives CDR1 SEHNR, CDR2 FQNEAQ (reference sequence). This CDR3 is built from 15 residues. V gave up 3 bases and J gave up 4 bases; unmatched junction bases: 5. The CDR3 nucleotides read TGTGCCAGCAGCTTCGCAGTAGCGGGGTACAATGAGCAGTTCTTC. Translation gives CASSFAVAGYNEQFF.

The chain employs TRBV9 and TRBJ2-2; tentatively, D is TRBD2 (5 bases). Trimming took 0 bases from V and 3 from J, leaving 15 bases between them. This CDR3 is 17 amino acids long. The germline V gene has CDR1 SGDLS and CDR2 YYNGEE. The CDR3 nucleotides read TGTGCCAGCAGCGTAGCTGCGGGTCGGTCGGACACCGGGGAGCTGTTTTTT. Its protein is CASSVAAGRSDTGELFF.

V and J are TRBV7-3 and TRBJ2-5; 9 bases are a match to TRBD2. This CDR3 comprises 15 residues. Germline CDR1 and CDR2: SGHTA and FQGTGA. J lost 5 bases, V lost 3 bases, and 7 bases had no gene match. In DNA form, the CDR3 reads TGTGCCAGCAGCTTTAGCGGGAGTGGCGCGGAGACCCAGTACTTC. Its protein is CASSFSGSGAETQYF. Full variable domain (missing parts from reference TRBV7-3 and TRBJ2-5): GAGVSQTPSNKVTEKGKYVELRCDPISGHTALYWYRQSLGQGPEFLIYFQGTGAADDSGLPNDRFFAVRPEGSVSTLKIQRTERGDSAVYLCASSFSGSGAETQYFGPGTRLLVL.

The V and J genes are TRBV5-1 and TRBJ1-2, with D possibly being TRBD1 (5 bases). The germline V and J ends were trimmed by 0 bases and 7 bases, with 16 bases remaining between them. The CDR3 has 15 residues. CDR1 and CDR2 from the germline V gene are SGHRS and YFSETQ. The CDR3 DNA follows: TGCGCCAGCAGCTTGGCCGAGGCTCGCGGGGGTGGCTACACCTTC. This gives the protein CASSLAEARGGGYTF.